Listed below are T cell receptor beta chains from one sample, sequenced in a study of T-cell memory formation after mild COVID-19. TCRdb processed the 5' RACE reads anew with MiXCR; each CDR3 protein has one entry. The table includes around 300,000 distinct CDR3 sequences, under 15% detected once. The specimen sequenced was PBMCs or a T cell subset sorted from them (not recorded which). The receptors derive from a man in his late teens or twenties who had mild COVID-19 (a few samples of this study predate the infection). Cell type and time point are not known. The conserved cysteine and the conserved F or W are not part of the CDR3 here.

v_call: TRBV6-2/TRBV6-3
cdr3_length: 12
cdr3_aa: ASSQDVGFYEQY

v_call: TRBV6-2/TRBV6-3
cdr3_length: 12
cdr3_aa: ASSSHRKVSEAF

v_call: TRBV6-2/TRBV6-3
cdr3_length: 13
cdr3_aa: ASSYSTSGYNEQF

v_call: TRBV6-5
cdr3_length: 10
cdr3_aa: ASSRSNQPQH

v_call: TRBV4-3
cdr3_length: 13
cdr3_aa: ASSTETGSNQPQH

v_call: TRBV5-1
cdr3_length: 15
cdr3_aa: ASSWATSGGAMDEQF

v_call: TRBV28
cdr3_length: 11
cdr3_aa: ASSLVGTGEAF

v_call: TRBV7-6
cdr3_length: 13
cdr3_aa: ASSLTWGVTDTQY

v_call: TRBV7-2
cdr3_length: 11
cdr3_aa: ATAGIRNQPQH

v_call: TRBV7-2
cdr3_length: 12
cdr3_aa: ASSFSPGGETQY

v_call: TRBV19
cdr3_length: 13
cdr3_aa: ASTPRPEMNTEAF

v_call: TRBV20-1
cdr3_length: 14
cdr3_aa: SARDIAGGPHHEQF

v_call: TRBV20-1
cdr3_length: 11
cdr3_aa: SASRDGGDIQY

v_call: TRBV6-2/TRBV6-3
cdr3_length: 12
cdr3_aa: ASNRDSLNTEAF

v_call: TRBV7-9
cdr3_length: 11
cdr3_aa: ASSPREGETQY

v_call: TRBV4-2
cdr3_length: 14
cdr3_aa: ASSQGTVLNTGELF

v_call: TRBV6-6
cdr3_length: 15
cdr3_aa: ASSPTSTSGGSNEQF

v_call: TRBV6-2/TRBV6-3
cdr3_length: 10
cdr3_aa: ASSPGRGEQF

v_call: TRBV13
cdr3_length: 10
cdr3_aa: ATGVGLFEAF

v_call: TRBV7-3
cdr3_length: 11
cdr3_aa: ASSVEATGELF

v_call: TRBV5-1
cdr3_length: 10
cdr3_aa: ASSIEADTQY

v_call: TRBV6-1
cdr3_length: 14
cdr3_aa: ASSERKRGSTDTQY

v_call: TRBV20-1
cdr3_length: 11
cdr3_aa: SARADFRETQY

v_call: TRBV7-2
cdr3_length: 11
cdr3_aa: ASAWAGGQPQH

v_call: TRBV5-1
cdr3_length: 11
cdr3_aa: ASSFGGHDTQY

v_call: TRBV20-1
cdr3_length: 11
cdr3_aa: SANNRISYEQY

v_call: TRBV4-1
cdr3_length: 13
cdr3_aa: ASSQGLGNADTQY

v_call: TRBV4-1
cdr3_length: 10
cdr3_aa: ASSDPASEQF

v_call: TRBV3-1
cdr3_length: 13
cdr3_aa: ASSQGAGEADTQY

v_call: TRBV7-9
cdr3_length: 13
cdr3_aa: ASSLAYRGAYEQY

v_call: TRBV15
cdr3_length: 13
cdr3_aa: ATSRGSGVNEKLF

v_call: TRBV4-1
cdr3_length: 15
cdr3_aa: ASSHRVASGGGDTQY

v_call: TRBV19
cdr3_length: 11
cdr3_aa: ASSASGNQPQH

v_call: TRBV7-2
cdr3_length: 11
cdr3_aa: ASSLGRNNEQF

v_call: TRBV10-1
cdr3_length: 12
cdr3_aa: ASSDFSSSTRQY

v_call: TRBV4-1
cdr3_length: 10
cdr3_aa: ASSQGGTVLF

v_call: TRBV7-7
cdr3_length: 12
cdr3_aa: ASSLVLSGGEQY

v_call: TRBV30
cdr3_length: 10
cdr3_aa: AWTDGGIGYT

v_call: TRBV3-1
cdr3_length: 14
cdr3_aa: ASSPRGPFQTGELF

v_call: TRBV5-1
cdr3_length: 12
cdr3_aa: ASSLGTTKETQY

v_call: TRBV7-2
cdr3_length: 12
cdr3_aa: ASSQPYRNSPLH

v_call: TRBV21-1
cdr3_length: 15
cdr3_aa: ASSKRGQHSGANVLT

v_call: TRBV6-1
cdr3_length: 12
cdr3_aa: ASSEPGGPETQY

v_call: TRBV29-1
cdr3_length: 11
cdr3_aa: SVTGTDTDTQY

v_call: TRBV29-1
cdr3_length: 11
cdr3_aa: SVGQGTRAEAF

v_call: TRBV7-9
cdr3_length: 12
cdr3_aa: ASSLDLNIYGYT

v_call: TRBV24-1
cdr3_length: 10
cdr3_aa: ATGGSNQPQH

v_call: TRBV7-3
cdr3_length: 10
cdr3_aa: ASSPPRNTQY

v_call: TRBV12-3/TRBV12-4
cdr3_length: 12
cdr3_aa: ASSFNPEYYGYT